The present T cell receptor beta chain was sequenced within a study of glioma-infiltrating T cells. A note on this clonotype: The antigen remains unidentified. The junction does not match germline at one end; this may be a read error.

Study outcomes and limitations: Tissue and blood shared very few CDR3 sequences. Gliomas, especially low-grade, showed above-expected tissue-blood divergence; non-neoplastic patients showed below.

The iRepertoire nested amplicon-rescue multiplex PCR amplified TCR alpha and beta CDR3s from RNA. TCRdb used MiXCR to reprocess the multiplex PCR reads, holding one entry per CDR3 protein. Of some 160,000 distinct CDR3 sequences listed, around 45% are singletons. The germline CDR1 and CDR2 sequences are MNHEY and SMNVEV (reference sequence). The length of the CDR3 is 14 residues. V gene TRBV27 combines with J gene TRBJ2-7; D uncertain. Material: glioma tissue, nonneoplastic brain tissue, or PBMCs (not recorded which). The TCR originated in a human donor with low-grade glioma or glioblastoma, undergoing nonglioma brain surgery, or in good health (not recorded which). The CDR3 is CAISSPRTSYEQYF. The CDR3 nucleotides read TGTGCCATCAGTTCCCCTCGTACCTCCTACGAGCAGTACTTC.